This T cell receptor beta chain was found in a study of cytomegalovirus exposure and HLA in healthy donors. Broader study findings: A later analysis showed TCR association rates differing by HLA locus, peaking at DRB1 and lowest at HLA-C. Published work reported that the classifier diagnosed cytomegalovirus status with high specificity and sensitivity. As a later analysis showed, a missense DCLRE1C variant was linked to trimming of TCR beta V- and J-genes. The likely origin of a cluster of highly shared sequence variants was a sequencing artifact.

For this clone: Its antigen is not known.

V was trimmed by 4 bases and J by 0 bases, leaving 9 bases between them. There are 14 residues in the CDR3. The germline CDR1 and CDR2 sequences are WNHNN and SYGVQD (reference sequence). Researchers ran the PCR with 60 Vbeta and 13 Jbeta primers. Produced via immunoSEQ multiplex PCR; TCRdb's table is partial and in-frame only. The sample table includes about 200,000 clones. Sequencing used PBMCs. The rearrangement uses TRBV10-1 and TRBJ1-1, with D possibly TRBD1 on 6 matching bases. This receptor was obtained from a man aged 25 to 40 in good health and CMV-seronegative. In DNA form, the CDR3 reads TGCGCCAGCAGTGTAGGACAGATGAACACTGAAGCTTTCTTT. This gives the protein CASSVGQMNTEAFF.